What follows describes a single TCR beta chain. Its antigen is not identified. This CDR3 is built from 14 residues. Germline V CDR1 and CDR2: SQVTM, ANQGSEA. V lost 5 bases, J lost 5 bases, and 7 bases stayed unmatched. This sample was included in a study of T cell responses to AZD1222 COVID-19 vaccine. Study overall: Second-dose groups at about 4 or about 12 weeks were pooled. Study findings and constraints: No repertoire was sampled before or during the peak T cell response, only after it. There were mostly white British donors and more females than males, and clonal diversity was possibly underestimated. Regions 160-218 and 743-854 held dominance among vaccine-associated CD4 TCRs, which spanned spike.

TCRdb keeps only in-frame clones here, not all; method: immunoSEQ multiplex PCR. In the table there are around 97,000 clones, less than 95% of which are singletons. The sample consisted of peripheral blood, taken on day 0 of AZD1222 vaccination. The receptor comes from an adult in good health. This rearrangement joins TRBV29-1 to TRBJ2-2; TRBD2 agrees at 8 bases. The CDR3 loop is CSVLGRGVTGELFF. The CDR3 DNA sequence: TGCAGCGTTCTAGGGCGGGGGGTGACCGGGGAGCTGTTTTTT.